The clone carrying this T cell receptor beta chain showed up just a few times. Its antigen is undetermined. Measured with immunoSEQ multiplex PCR; TCRdb has only the in-frame clones, and not every one. The table shows under 45,000 clones, with roughly 83% occurring only once. These data belong to a study of T cell responses to AZD1222 COVID-19 vaccine. Study findings and constraints: Only a handful of people who got AZD1222 tested seropositive at baseline. White British ancestry dominated among donors, who included more females, and clonal diversity was possibly underestimated. When two AZD1222 doses had been given, Spike-specific TCR breadth and depth rose.

The CDR3 extends over 14 amino acids. The germline V gene has CDR1 KGHSH and CDR2 LQKENI. The V end lost 2 bases, the J end lost 2 bases, and 4 bases lay between the germline ends. The sample in question was peripheral blood, obtained 28 days after the second AZD1222 dose. This chain links TRBV18 with TRBJ2-6; D not resolved. This sequence was found in an adult who received the AZD1222 COVID-19 vaccine. CDR3 sequence reads: CASSPVAGANVLTF. The CDR3 bases are TGTGCCAGCTCACCAGTGGCTGGGGCCAACGTCCTGACTTTC.